The sequence of this TCR beta chain was determined in a study of OX40 agonist ivuxolimab in advanced cancers. Study in general: Two patients with cutaneous melanoma and one with hepatocellular carcinoma, three in total, showed partial responses.

After removal of 7 bases from V and 7 bases from J, the junction contained 11 bases not matched to a gene. Germline V gene lookup returns CDR1 SGHVS and CDR2 FNYEAQ. This CDR3 is built from 16 residues. TCRdb keeps only in-frame clones here, not all; method: immunoSEQ multiplex PCR. This repertoire shows under 25,000 clones, roughly three quarters found once; its top ten account for 18%. Study-wide results and caveats: By week 6 at 0.1 to 3.0 mg/kg, blood CD4+ and CD8+ T cells had expanded clonally.

This clone is termed medium-sized. Antigen specificity is unknown. The sequence came from an adult with an advanced solid tumor such as melanoma, head and neck, liver or kidney cancer. The V call is TRBV7-6, the J call TRBJ2-1; 12 bases agree with TRBD2. Sample: CD4+ or CD8+ T cells sorted from blood, taken in a trial of the OX40 agonist ivuxolimab. The CDR3 is CASTATPTSGGNEQFF. CDR3 coding DNA: TGTGCCAGCACCGCGACCCCCACTAGCGGGGGGAATGAGCAGTTCTTC.